This T cell receptor beta chain emerged from a study of read filtering for tumor transcriptome and immune sequencing (dated by TCRdb to 2018 to 2020). Regarding the study in general: The cohort had 16 to 20 male and approximately 15 female patients with a mean age of about 70 years, ranging from about 40 to 85. Per sample, about 4.05 to 11 million TCR-region mapped reads were obtained with IR-seq, compared with only about 80 to 1,400 with RNA-seq. Using the same bone marrow samples, the study compared TCR repertoires obtained by targeted immune repertoire sequencing with those obtained by bulk whole-transcriptome sequencing. As a main aim, a read-filtering strategy for immune repertoire data was addressed, with the specific question being whether clonotypes supported by a single read should be removed. By revised international staging, eight or nine patients were R-ISS I, over 15 were R-ISS II and about seven were R-ISS III. After DNase treatment, whole-transcriptome libraries were prepared with the TruSeq RNA Access Library Prep Kit.

Study-level results and caveats: The correlation between IR-seq and RNA-seq shared clonotype proportions rose when single-read clonotypes were removed. In IR-seq, single-read clonotypes were roughly 82% of clonotypes but about 3.5% of total reads; in RNA-seq they were approximately 73% of clonotypes and about 40% of reads. The sorted CD138-negative fraction was composed of a mixed bone marrow immune population rather than of purified T cells. Clonotypes were captured by IR-seq at much higher depth and more reliably than by RNA-seq, and smaller IR-seq throughput was sufficient for identification of most shared clonotypes.

TCR libraries were constructed from 350 to 400 ng RNA using the Immunoverse kit, and molecular barcoded adaptors covering alpha/delta and beta/gamma chains were employed. The same RNA used for transcriptome sequencing was used for TCR library preparation. TCR libraries were sequenced on an Illumina HiSeq 4000 with 2 x 150 cycles. Under the source paper's analysis protocol: TCR reads were aligned to human V, D, J and C references and assembled into CDR3 clonotypes with MiXCR, including quality filtering and error correction. The tcR package in R was used to analyze clonotype counts and gene usage diversity. For inspection of raw mapping reads, RNA-seq reads were mapped by STAR aligner version 2.5.3a onto GRCh37 of the human genome. To test how sequencing depth affects detected clonotypes, IR-seq fastq files were randomly downsampled with Seqtk 1.3. TCRdb itself trimmed the public reads at Q25 with fastp, ran MiXCR and retained productive beta chains. A single entry per CDR3 protein holds the most common genes and DNA from its merged rows. These V and J calls derive from TCRdb rather than the authors' analysis. The sample table shows 100,000 to 150,000 distinct CDR3 sequences, and about 13% are seen once. Just under 8.5% of the sample is taken by the ten largest.

Germline trimming: 5 bases from V, 5 bases from J; junction bases outside gene matches: 6. For CDR1 and CDR2, the germline V gene lists SGHDT and YYEEEE. Inclusive of the bounding cysteine and phenylalanine, the CDR3 is 13 residues long. Only the CDR3 part of the read is kept: 39 bases, read in frame from the first base. This clonotype was detected many times. Its recognized antigen is unknown. No clone much larger than this one lies a single base away; base qualities are absent. Every patient had bone marrow sampled at the time of active disease. Isolation of bone marrow mononuclear cells was performed by Ficoll-Hypaque density gradient centrifugation. CD138-negative cells were obtained by negative selection after labeling with CD138 magnetic microbeads on a MACS separator, removing myeloma plasma cells. The purity of the isolated cells was checked by flow cytometry with CD138 antibodies on an Attune NxT. Total RNA was extracted with TRIzol reagent and quantified with a NanoDrop spectrophotometer. For each patient, the CD138-negative bone marrow sample underwent paired RNA-seq and IR-seq.

Recombination connected TRBV5-6 to TRBJ1-1; TRBD1 matches 7 bases in the middle. Sequencing used a population of CD138-negative cells sorted from bone marrow. What this sample's cell subset or site label stands for: bone marrow mononuclear cells depleted of CD138+ plasma/myeloma cells by negative magnetic selection. This clonotype was obtained from a donor at least 40 years old with multiple myeloma. The sequenced DNA: TGTGCCAGCAGTCGGGACAGACCGACTGAAGCTTTCTTT. Translated, it reads CASSRDRPTEAFF.